Shown below are 9 T cell receptor beta chains from a single sample sequenced in a study of radiotherapy plus CTLA-4 blockade in lung cancer. TCRdb keeps only in-frame clones here, not all; method: immunoSEQ multiplex PCR. The sample holds 55,000 to 65,000 clones; over 65% are singletons and the top ten take 3.5% to 4%. This specimen was peripheral blood, taken from a patient treated with radiotherapy plus ipilimumab. The receptors stem from a human donor with non-small cell lung cancer who had a partial response to radiotherapy plus ipilimumab.

The sample holds a few counts of this clone. The chain carries TRBV5-1 and TRBJ2-2; D gene unclear. The CDR3 extends over 13 amino acids. The V end was cut by 3 bases, the J end by 2 bases, with 5 bases between. Germline-derived CDR1 and CDR2 are SGHRS and YFSETQ. The CDR3 loop reads CASSSGNTGELFF. The CDR3 DNA reads TGCGCCAGCAGCTCAGGAAACACCGGGGAGCTGTTTTTT. Complete variable domain (other parts from reference TRBV5-1 and TRBJ2-2): KAGVTQTPRYLIKTRGQQVTLSCSPISGHRSVSWYQQTPGQGLQFLFEYFSETQRNKGNFPGRFSGRQFSNSRSEMNVSTLELGDSALYLCASSSGNTGELFFGEGSRLTVL.

The sample holds one count of this clone. The V and J genes are TRBV11-2 and TRBJ2-3, with TRBD2 as a possible D gene (5 bases). CDR1 is SGHAT and CDR2 is FQNNGV in the germline V gene. With 5 bases removed from V and 6 bases from J, the gap between germline ends came to 18 bases. The CDR3 runs 15 residues. CDR3 region: CASSTRPPVSDTQYF. The CDR3 coding sequence is TGTGCCAGCAGCACTAGACCCCCGGTCTCCGATACGCAGTATTTT.

The chain carries TRBV28 and TRBJ1-5, with 7 bases lining up with TRBD1. Per germline, CDR1 MDHEN and CDR2 SYDVKM. The CDR3 totals 16 residues. V was clipped by 4 bases and J by 7 bases; unmatched bases: 13. The CDR3 sequence: CASSSITEKQGQPQHF. The CDR3 DNA reads TGTGCCAGCAGTTCCATCACCGAAAAACAGGGGCAGCCCCAGCATTTT.

This chain connects TRBV18 to TRBJ1-5; 10 nucleotides line up with TRBD1. The CDR3 contains 15 residues. V lost 6 bases, J lost 3 bases, and 5 bases stayed unmatched. The germline CDR1 and CDR2 sequences are KGHSH and LQKENI. The CDR3 loop reads CASSMDRGDNQPQHF. The CDR3 DNA reads as TGTGCCAGCTCGATGGACAGGGGGGACAATCAGCCCCAGCATTTT.

This chain uses TRBV6-6 with TRBJ1-6, with 7 positions matching TRBD1. This CDR3 has 12 residues. Germline V gene sequence: CDR1 MNHNY, CDR2 SVGAGI (reference sequence). V lost 6 bases, J lost 11 bases, and 4 bases stayed unmatched. The CDR3 DNA reads as TGTGCCAGCAGCAAGACAGGGACACCCCTCCACTTT. It encodes CASSKTGTPLHF.

The gene calls are TRBV6-1 and TRBJ2-3, with a possible D match to TRBD2 (7 bases). The CDR3 is 15 amino acids. V was shortened by 4 bases and J by 6 bases, with 17 bases between the two germline ends. The germline CDR1 and CDR2 sequences are MNHNS and SASEGT. The CDR3 coding sequence is TGTGCCAGCAGTGCTTTGGGGGGGGGCGGGGATACGCAGTATTTT. This translates into CASSALGGGGDTQYF.

The chain has TRBV5-4 and TRBJ2-3; 14 nucleotides match TRBD2. V lost 3 bases, J lost 1 base, and 10 bases stayed unmatched. The CDR3 is 19 amino acids. The germline gives CDR1 SGHNT, CDR2 YYREEE (reference sequence). CDR3 nucleotides: TGTGCCAGCAGCTGGTCGACTAGCGGGGGGGCCGGCGGCACAGATACGCAGTATTTT. Its protein product is CASSWSTSGGAGGTDTQYF.

This chain uses TRBV28 with TRBJ1-4; 10 positions match TRBD1. Germline V gives CDR1 MDHEN, CDR2 SYDVKM. J lost 3 bases, V lost 5 bases, and 9 bases had no gene match. The CDR3 loop spans 17 amino acids. The CDR3 region is CASSPGTGARPNEKLFF. CDR3 DNA sequence: TGTGCCAGCAGTCCCGGGACAGGGGCCCGCCCTAATGAAAAACTGTTTTTT.

The chain links TRBV7-9 to TRBJ1-4, with 7 nucleotides matching TRBD1. Looked up from germline, CDR1 is SEHNR and CDR2 is FQNEAQ (reference sequence). V was clipped by 5 bases and J by 4 bases; unmatched bases: 7. The CDR3 is 15 amino acids. CDR3 region: CASSVRQGDNEKLFF. CDR3 in DNA: TGTGCCAGCAGCGTAAGACAGGGCGATAATGAAAAACTGTTTTTT. The variable domain in full, with the rest retrieved from reference TRBV7-9 and TRBJ1-4, is DTGVSQNPRHKITKRGQNVTFRCDPISEHNRLYWYRQTLGQGPEFLTYFQNEAQLEKSRLLSDRFSAERPKGSFSTLEIQRTEQGDSAMYLCASSVRQGDNEKLFFGSGTQLSVL.